This TCR beta chain came from a study of T cell responses to AZD1222 COVID-19 vaccine (dated by TCRdb to 2020 to 2022). For context, the study as a whole: TCR sequencing was performed for 230 to 250 trial participants, of whom approximately 200 were given two doses of AZD1222 and around 25 were given two doses of MenACWY control vaccine. Enrollment into the trials was organized by age into subgroups of 18-55, 56-69 and 70-plus years, and those subgroups contained about 160, 30 and 59 TCR-sequenced participants, respectively. Overall study outcomes, separate from this receptor: The 56-69-year group was small, and its depth increase did not reach significance, likely because of low power. The vaccine-associated CD4 TCRs covered the entire spike protein, and the dominant responses fell in regions 160-218 and 743-854. Because no samples from the day 14 peak response were available, repertoires could be characterized only after the peak T cell response. Epitopes outside the regions mutated in the B.1.351 and B.1.1.7 variants were reportedly recognized by nearly half of the unique spike-specific TCRs. Most participants were white British and females outnumbered males, and the authors suggested that clonal diversity may have been underestimated. Conclusions about previously exposed vaccinees are limited, since just six AZD1222 recipients were seropositive for SARS-CoV-2 at baseline. A significant rise in spike-specific TCR breadth and depth was observed after two AZD1222 doses relative to day 0 and relative to MenACWY recipients.

What the time point label conveys for this sample: about 28 days (+/-7) after the second vaccine dose. AZD1222 recipients given second doses at about 4 weeks or at about 12 weeks were pooled, since spike-specific TCR depth and breadth were not found to differ between the two schedules. Samples from vaccinated people were obtained from the UK trials COV001 and COV002, which included a single-blind randomized controlled phase 2/3 trial of AZD1222 (ChAdOx1 nCoV-19) in healthy adults. For TCRbeta chain sequencing, PBMC samples were collected from trial participants at day 0 and at day 28 after the second dose. V is cut back by 3 bases and J by 7 bases, with 9 bases in the junction unmatched. The germline V gene supplies CDR1 MGHRA and CDR2 YSYEKL. The CDR3, cysteine through phenylalanine, is 16 amino acids long. Only the CDR3 DNA stays, 48 bases, in frame from base 1. This clone was recorded once. The specificity of this receptor is unknown. The record has no base qualities; no much larger clone is one base away.

The CDR3 regions of human TCRbeta chains were subjected to immunosequencing. The published analysis was carried out like this. TCRs in the repertoires were compared against a reference library of SARS-CoV-2-specific TCRs that had been generated with the MIRA antigen-specificity platform. Breadth was defined as the fraction of unique TCRs that were SARS-CoV-2-associated. Depth was defined as the fraction of total T cells that were SARS-CoV-2-associated. Each spike-specific TCR was assigned to its reactive spike region and to a CD4 or CD8 class using the MIRA data. Log10-transformed breadth and depth values were compared by one-way ANOVA with Sidak's multiple comparisons tests. Sourced from immuneACCESS, this table was stored by TCRdb with only in-frame sequences that have V and J called. A share of the clones is absent; for the studies checked, an unresolved V gene accounts for under half, and the remainder has no known explanation. The DNA was the basis for D and trimming; V, J and clone size are from that table. The sample table contains just under 150,000 clones; only one count was recorded for more than 70% of them. The top ten constitute under 2% of the sample.

Sequenced material: peripheral blood, taken 28 days after the second AZD1222 dose. The source is an adult who received the AZD1222 COVID-19 vaccine. The sequence links TRBV4-1 to TRBJ1-6; a stretch of 7 junction bases matches TRBD1. The CDR3 protein: CASSQTGKMGNSPLHF. In nucleotides, the sequence is TGCGCCAGCAGCCAGACAGGGAAGATGGGCAATTCACCCCTCCACTTT.